These 14 T cell receptor beta chains share one sample of origin, sequenced in a study of T cell responses to AZD1222 COVID-19 vaccine. Sequencing used immunoSEQ multiplex PCR; TCRdb keeps in-frame clones, though not all of them. In the table there are roughly 160,000 clones, around 92% of which are singletons. This specimen was peripheral blood, taken 28 days after the second AZD1222 dose. These receptors all come from an adult who received the AZD1222 COVID-19 vaccine.

This clone occurred a few times. The chain links TRBV6-1 to TRBJ2-1, with 7 positions matching TRBD1. Germline V gene lookup returns CDR1 MNHNS and CDR2 SASEGT. The CDR3 is 14 residues long. V lost 3 bases and J lost 5; bases outside the gene matches: 4. The CDR3 DNA reads as TGTGCCAGCAGTGAGGGGACAGACCACAATGAGCAGTTCTTC. Protein product: CASSEGTDHNEQFF.

J is TRBJ1-4 and V is TRBV5-1; 7 bases fit TRBD1. CDR1 and CDR2 (germline): SGHRS, YFSETQ. The length of the CDR3 is 14 residues. V shed 4 bases, J shed 3 bases, and the junction held 3 bases outside the gene matches. The chain's CDR3 is CASSAGGANEKLFF. The CDR3 nucleotides read TGCGCCAGCAGCGCAGGGGGTGCTAATGAAAAACTGTTTTTT.

This chain joins TRBV19 and TRBJ2-3; D perhaps matches TRBD2 (6 bases). V lost 6 bases to trimming and J lost 3 bases, with 13 bases between them. This CDR3 is 14 amino acids long. Germline V gives CDR1 LNHDA, CDR2 SQIVND (reference sequence). CDR3 residues: CASRLNGRTDTQYF. Here the CDR3 DNA reads TGTGCCAGTAGGCTAAACGGGAGAACAGATACGCAGTATTTT.

The chain combines TRBV6-6 with TRBJ1-1; 7 nucleotides match TRBD1. The length of the CDR3 is 18 residues. Germline V gene data show CDR1 as MNHNY and CDR2 as SVGAGI (reference sequence). V was pared by 5 bases and J by 3 bases, with 18 bases of the junction left unmatched. The CDR3 DNA follows: TGTGCCAGCAGTCTCTACTACAGGGGTCCGACGGGGTACACTGAAGCTTTCTTT. This translates into CASSLYYRGPTGYTEAFF.

The chain links TRBV25-1 to TRBJ1-4; 7 bases map to TRBD1. V shed 8 bases, J shed 4 bases, and the junction held 7 bases outside the gene matches. Germline values: CDR1 MGHDK, CDR2 SYGVNS. The length of the CDR3 is 14 residues. This CDR3 is CASVGDRFNEKLFF. CDR3 nucleotide sequence: TGTGCCAGCGTGGGGGACAGATTTAATGAAAAACTGTTTTTT.

This clone was picked up one time. The rearrangement uses TRBV2 and TRBJ1-1; unclear D gene. The CDR3 is 11 residues long. V lost 5 bases to trimming and J lost 9 bases, with 10 bases between them. In germline, CDR1 is SNHLY, CDR2 FYNNEI. The CDR3 sequence is CASSSRDKAFF. CDR3 bases: TGTGCCAGCAGTTCGAGGGATAAAGCTTTCTTT.

V and J are TRBV5-5 and TRBJ2-7, with TRBD1 matching over 7 bases. The CDR3 consists of 13 residues. The germline CDR1 and CDR2 sequences are SGHKS and YYEKEE (reference sequence). V lost 4 bases to trimming and J lost 0 bases; unmatched junction nucleotides: 1. DNA for the CDR3: TGTGCCAGCAGCGGGACAGCCTCCTACGAGCAGTACTTC. It codes for CASSGTASYEQYF.

The chain is built from TRBV14 and TRBJ2-7; 8 nucleotides agree with TRBD2. There are 16 residues in the CDR3. Losses at the gene ends were 5 bases for V and 1 base for J; bases not matched to a gene: 10. The germline gives CDR1 SGHDN, CDR2 FVKESK. The CDR3 DNA reads TGTGCCAGCAGCTCAGCTCGGGGGGGCTATTCCTACGAGCAGTACTTC. Residues: CASSSARGGYSYEQYF.

CDR3 amino acids: CASSLDSLPTDTQYF. CDR3 nucleotides: TGTGCCAGCAGCTTAGACTCGCTGCCCACAGATACGCAGTATTTT. The genes are TRBV11-1 and TRBJ2-3; D gene unclear. Per the germline V gene, CDR1 is SGHAT and CDR2 is FQDESV (reference sequence). CDR3 size: 15 residues. The germline V and J ends were trimmed by 1 base and 2 bases, with 10 bases remaining between them.

V gene TRBV5-1 combines with J gene TRBJ1-1; D not resolved. The CDR3 length is 15 residues. The germline V gene encodes CDR1 SGHRS and CDR2 YFSETQ. V was trimmed by 3 bases and J by 4 bases, leaving 16 bases between them. CDR3 DNA: TGCGCCAGCAGCTCCCGTACCGCTAGCCCCACTGAAGCTTTCTTT. Encoded protein: CASSSRTASPTEAFF. The whole variable domain, remainder taken from reference TRBV5-1 and TRBJ1-1, is KAGVTQTPRYLIKTRGQQVTLSCSPISGHRSVSWYQQTPGQGLQFLFEYFSETQRNKGNFPGRFSGRQFSNSRSEMNVSTLELGDSALYLCASSSRTASPTEAFFGQGTRLTVV.

The CDR3 DNA sequence: TGTGCCAGCAGACCTGCAAGGGCGGGTAACTATGGCTACACCTTC. Protein sequence: CASRPARAGNYGYTF. This chain links TRBV28 with TRBJ1-2; no clear D. Trimming took 6 bases from V and 1 from J, leaving 15 bases between them. Germline CDR1 MDHEN, CDR2 SYDVKM. CDR3 length: 15 residues.

The chain uses TRBV7-9 and TRBJ2-7; D possibly matches TRBD1 or TRBD2 (5 bases each). This CDR3 contains 14 residues. Germline CDR1 is SEHNR and CDR2 is FQNEAQ (reference sequence). Trimming pared 5 bases from V and 2 bases from J, leaving 13 bases between. The CDR3 sequence: CASSHGTAPYEQYF. The CDR3, as DNA: TGTGCCAGCAGCCACGGGACGGCACCCTACGAGCAGTACTTC.

The chain joins TRBV6-1 to TRBJ1-5; 9 nucleotides match TRBD1. This CDR3 has 14 residues. Germline values: CDR1 MNHNS, CDR2 SASEGT. The ends lost 2 bases at V and 9 bases at J; junction bases unmatched: 5. The CDR3, as DNA: TGTGCCAGCAGTGAATACGACAGGGGGAGGCCCCAGCATTTT. It yields the protein CASSEYDRGRPQHF.

The chain uses TRBV28 and TRBJ1-1, with 7 bases lining up with TRBD1. This CDR3 contains 14 residues. Germline V gene sequence: CDR1 MDHEN, CDR2 SYDVKM. V was pared by 7 bases and J by 4 bases, with 9 bases of the junction left unmatched. The CDR3: CASTPGGRFTEAFF. In DNA form, the CDR3 reads TGTGCCAGCACCCCAGGGGGACGTTTCACTGAAGCTTTCTTT.